A selection of T cell receptor beta chains follows, all from one sample in a study of blood T cell repertoires in COVID-19. The assay was immunoSEQ multiplex PCR, and TCRdb's table has in-frame clones only and misses some. The sample yields over 250,000 clones, around 87% seen once. Sample: peripheral blood. Receptors originate from a woman between 45 and 60 years old with acute or convalescent COVID-19. The CDR3 runs from the conserved cysteine through the conserved F or W. Fields, in order: V gene, D gene, J gene, clone size, CDR3 protein, CDR3 DNA. D genes are given only for firm matches. Size values are once, few and many counts, or a class for expanded clones, and some rows have none.

TRBV7-3,NA,TRBJ1-2,NA,CASSLTAGSDYTF,TGTGCCAGCAGCTTAACGGCTGGTTCAGACTACACCTTC
TRBV18,TRBD1,TRBJ1-4,NA,CASSPGTAGIGKLFF,TGTGCCAGCTCACCGGGGACAGCCGGAATCGGAAAACTGTTTTTT
TRBV5-5,NA,TRBJ1-2,NA,CASSFTVATNYGYTF,TGTGCCAGCAGCTTCACAGTGGCCACTAACTATGGCTACACCTTC
TRBV14,NA,TRBJ1-2,NA,CASSHTGADGYTF,TGTGCCAGCAGCCATACGGGTGCAGATGGCTACACCTTC
TRBV9,TRBD2,TRBJ2-2,once,CASSGGTSGGELFF,TGTGCCAGCAGCGGCGGGACTAGCGGCGGGGAGCTGTTTTTT
TRBV6-6,TRBD2,TRBJ2-7,once,CASSYRTSDEQYF,TGTGCCAGCAGTTACCGGACTAGTGACGAGCAGTACTTC
TRBV2,NA,TRBJ1-4,NA,CASIQGSTNEKLFF,TGTGCCAGCATTCAGGGATCGACTAATGAAAAACTGTTTTTT
TRBV6-5,NA,TRBJ1-3,NA,CASSKDRINGNTIYF,TGTGCCAGCAGTAAGGACAGAATTAATGGAAACACCATATATTTT
TRBV28,NA,TRBJ1-2,NA,CASRSAGQQNYGYTF,TGTGCCAGCAGGTCGGCCGGACAGCAGAACTATGGCTACACCTTC
TRBV21-1,NA,TRBJ2-2,NA,CASSNGGQGCSTGELFF,TGTGCCAGCAGCAACGGGGGACAGGGGTGTAGCACCGGGGAGCTGTTTTTT
TRBV24-1,TRBD1,TRBJ1-5,few,CATGQGGYSNQPQHF,TGTGCCACCGGACAGGGGGGATATAGCAATCAGCCCCAGCATTTT
TRBV18,TRBD1,TRBJ2-1,NA,CASSPGQGGEQFF,TGTGCCAGCTCACCGGGACAGGGGGGTGAGCAGTTCTTC
TRBV6-6,NA,TRBJ1-5,NA,CASMPGGVGQPQHF,TGTGCCAGCATGCCGGGGGGGGTTGGGCAGCCCCAGCATTTT
TRBV24-1,NA,TRBJ2-5,NA,CATSDLRVWGLETQYF,TGTGCCACCAGTGATTTGAGGGTATGGGGGCTGGAGACCCAGTACTTC
TRBV9,NA,TRBJ2-1,NA,CASSVGELNEQFF,TGTGCCAGCAGCGTAGGGGAGCTCAATGAGCAGTTCTTC
TRBV5-1,TRBD2,TRBJ2-3,NA,CASSLGLAGADTQYF,TGCGCCAGCAGCTTGGGACTAGCGGGAGCGGATACGCAGTATTTT
TRBV6-5,NA,TRBJ2-3,NA,CASATRGDTQYF,TGTGCCAGCGCTACCCGGGGGGATACGCAGTATTTT
TRBV18,NA,TRBJ1-2,NA,CASSPPTPQIYGYTF,TGTGCCAGCTCACCACCAACTCCCCAAATCTATGGCTACACCTTC
TRBV4-2,NA,TRBJ1-2,NA,CASSQDRAGNYGYTF,TGTGCCAGCAGCCAAGATCGGGCGGGTAATTATGGCTACACCTTC
TRBV6-2/TRBV6-3,TRBD1,TRBJ1-1,NA,CASSSPGQGFTEAFF,TGTGCCAGCAGTTCCCCGGGACAGGGTTTCACTGAAGCTTTCTTT
TRBV9,TRBD1,TRBJ1-1,NA,CASSARDRGTEAFF,TGTGCCAGCAGCGCAAGAGACAGGGGCACTGAAGCTTTCTTT
TRBV9,TRBD1,TRBJ1-1,NA,CASSLGQFNTEAFF,TGTGCCAGCAGCCTGGGACAGTTCAACACTGAAGCTTTCTTT
TRBV14,TRBD1,TRBJ2-3,NA,CASSFRDRRDTQYF,TGTGCCAGCAGCTTCCGGGACAGGAGAGATACGCAGTATTTT
TRBV15,NA,TRBJ2-2,NA,CATSREISGNTGELFF,TGTGCCACCAGCAGAGAGATTTCAGGGAACACCGGGGAGCTGTTTTTT
TRBV10-3,NA,TRBJ1-4,few,CAISDGGATNEKLFF,TGTGCCATCAGTGACGGGGGTGCAACTAATGAAAAACTGTTTTTT
TRBV5-5,NA,TRBJ2-3,NA,CASSTNGVTDTQYF,TGTGCCAGCAGCACAAACGGGGTTACAGATACGCAGTATTTT
TRBV10-3,NA,TRBJ2-7,NA,CAISELLAGEQYF,TGTGCCATCAGTGAATTACTAGCAGGCGAGCAGTACTTC
TRBV5-4,NA,TRBJ2-7,NA,CASSPGGAVSYEQYF,TGTGCCAGCAGCCCTGGGGGGGCAGTCTCCTACGAGCAGTACTTC
TRBV24-1,TRBD1,TRBJ1-6,NA,CATSDHRTGENSPLHF,TGTGCCACCAGTGACCACCGGACAGGGGAAAATTCACCCCTCCACTTT
TRBV28,TRBD1,TRBJ1-4,once,CASSLGGQGAEKLFF,TGTGCCAGCAGTTTAGGAGGACAGGGGGCCGAAAAACTGTTTTTT
TRBV24-1,TRBD1,TRBJ1-2,NA,CATSDAKQGAYGYTF,TGTGCCACCAGTGATGCTAAACAGGGGGCGTATGGCTACACCTTC
TRBV2,TRBD1,TRBJ1-1,NA,CASSEDGQGSTEAFF,TGTGCCAGCAGTGAAGACGGACAGGGGAGCACTGAAGCTTTCTTT
TRBV10-3,TRBD1,TRBJ1-5,NA,CAISEAGGGKQPQHF,TGTGCCATCAGTGAGGCAGGGGGCGGGAAACAGCCCCAGCATTTT
TRBV28,NA,TRBJ2-7,NA,CASSAPGSPSYEQYF,TGTGCCAGCAGTGCCCCCGGGAGCCCCTCCTACGAGCAGTACTTC
TRBV19,TRBD1,TRBJ2-7,NA,CASSLLQGTREQYF,TGTGCCAGTAGTCTGTTACAGGGGACGCGGGAGCAGTACTTC
TRBV5-1,TRBD1,TRBJ1-1,once,CASSSGQGWTEAFF,TGCGCCAGCAGCTCCGGACAGGGATGGACTGAAGCTTTCTTT
TRBV24-1,NA,TRBJ2-2,few,CATSDVTPGVLNTGELFF,TGTGCCACCAGTGATGTGACCCCCGGGGTCTTGAACACCGGGGAGCTGTTTTTT
TRBV6-5,NA,TRBJ1-6,once,CASSYTRGDSPLHF,TGTGCCAGCAGTTACACCAGAGGAGATTCACCCCTCCACTTT
TRBV19,TRBD2,TRBJ2-1,NA,CASMGLGRNEQFF,TGTGCCAGTATGGGACTAGGACGGAATGAGCAGTTCTTC
TRBV7-9,NA,TRBJ1-4,NA,CASSLEIKALFF,TGTGCCAGCAGCTTGGAGATTAAAGCGCTGTTTTTT
TRBV24-1,NA,TRBJ2-3,NA,CATSDFWAAGLTTDTQYF,TGTGCCACCAGTGATTTTTGGGCGGCGGGGTTAACCACAGATACGCAGTATTTT
TRBV6-5,NA,TRBJ2-7,NA,CASSYSITTRYEQYF,TGTGCCAGCAGTTACTCGATCACAACAAGATACGAGCAGTACTTC
TRBV5-8,TRBD1,TRBJ1-6,NA,CASSPPGGGDRSPLHF,TGTGCCAGCAGCCCCCCCGGAGGGGGCGATCGCTCACCCCTCCACTTT
TRBV16,NA,TRBJ1-5,NA,CASSLIGGKGGQPQHF,TGTGCCAGCAGCCTAATCGGGGGAAAGGGAGGCCAGCCCCAGCATTTT
TRBV29-1,NA,TRBJ1-1,NA,CSVGRKAEVEAFF,TGCAGCGTTGGGCGGAAGGCGGAGGTTGAAGCTTTCTTT
TRBV28,TRBD2,TRBJ2-1,many,CAGSPGGVNEQFF,TGTGCCGGCAGCCCGGGAGGAGTGAATGAGCAGTTCTTC
TRBV20-1,NA,TRBJ1-1,NA,CSASEGGSEAFF,TGCAGTGCTAGTGAGGGAGGCAGTGAAGCTTTCTTT
TRBV28,TRBD1,TRBJ1-2,once,CASSSGTAILYGGYTF,TGTGCCAGCAGTTCCGGGACAGCCATCCTTTATGGTGGCTACACCTTC
TRBV21-1,NA,TRBJ2-7,NA,CASRTPPLAGGPITYEQYF,TGTGCCAGCAGAACGCCCCCGCTAGCGGGAGGGCCTATAACCTACGAGCAGTACTTC
TRBV5-1,NA,TRBJ1-2,once,CASSFGGVEIYGYTF,TGCGCCAGCAGCTTTGGGGGCGTTGAGATTTATGGCTACACCTTC
TRBV30,TRBD1,TRBJ2-7,NA,CAWSGQGGPYEQYF,TGTGCCTGGAGTGGACAGGGTGGACCCTACGAGCAGTACTTC
TRBV27,TRBD2,TRBJ2-1,NA,CASSLSGTSVYNEQFF,TGTGCCAGCAGTTTATCCGGGACTAGCGTCTACAATGAGCAGTTCTTC
TRBV6-6,NA,TRBJ2-2,NA,CASTPMMDRHTGELFF,TGTGCCAGCACCCCGATGATGGACAGACACACCGGGGAGCTGTTTTTT
TRBV2,NA,TRBJ1-3,NA,CASSVEAPSLDPLYF,TGTGCCAGCAGTGTGGAGGCACCATCTCTCGACCCCCTTTATTTT
TRBV9,NA,TRBJ1-1,NA,CASSVNSRRDTEAFF,TGTGCCAGCAGCGTCAACTCTCGGCGGGACACTGAAGCTTTCTTT
TRBV4-2,NA,TRBJ1-1,NA,CASSPRGLADTEAFF,TGTGCCAGCAGCCCGCGGGGCTTGGCGGACACTGAAGCTTTCTTT
TRBV11-2,NA,TRBJ2-2,NA,CASSIWAAVTPGELFF,TGTGCCAGCAGCATATGGGCCGCCGTAACCCCCGGGGAGCTGTTTTTT
TRBV15,NA,TRBJ2-1,NA,CATSRDRAGASRNEQFF,TGTGCCACCAGCAGAGATCGGGCGGGGGCCAGTCGCAATGAGCAGTTCTTC